The T cell receptor beta chain described here comes from a study of CD8 T cells in ankylosing spondylitis. Findings and limits, study-wide: Reactive arthritis synovial fluid and blood previously showed some of these motif variants. Clones linked to disease were reported to show significant enrichment in matched ankylosing spondylitis synovial fluid. Several highly homologous variants made up a TCR beta motif that seemed to typify ankylosing spondylitis blood.

Ten or more counts support this clonotype. The antigen is unknown. The authors made TCR beta libraries by quantitative 5'-RACE with molecular barcodes. From the 5' RACE reads, TCRdb called clonotypes with MiXCR, one entry per CDR3 protein. The sample contains around 490,000 distinct CDR3 sequences, approximately 5% of which appear only once. CDR3 length: 13 residues. Deletions cut 0 bases from V and 7 bases from J, with 10 bases between. From germline, CDR1 is SGHRS and CDR2 YFSETQ. This clonotype was obtained from a male donor with ankylosing spondylitis. The chain couples TRBV5-1 to TRBJ2-5, with D uncertain. The sample was blood, either unsorted or a sorted T cell fraction (not recorded which). This chain's CDR3 is CASSLGTSGTQYF. The CDR3 DNA reads TGCGCCAGCAGCTTGGGAACTTCAGGGACCCAGTACTTC.